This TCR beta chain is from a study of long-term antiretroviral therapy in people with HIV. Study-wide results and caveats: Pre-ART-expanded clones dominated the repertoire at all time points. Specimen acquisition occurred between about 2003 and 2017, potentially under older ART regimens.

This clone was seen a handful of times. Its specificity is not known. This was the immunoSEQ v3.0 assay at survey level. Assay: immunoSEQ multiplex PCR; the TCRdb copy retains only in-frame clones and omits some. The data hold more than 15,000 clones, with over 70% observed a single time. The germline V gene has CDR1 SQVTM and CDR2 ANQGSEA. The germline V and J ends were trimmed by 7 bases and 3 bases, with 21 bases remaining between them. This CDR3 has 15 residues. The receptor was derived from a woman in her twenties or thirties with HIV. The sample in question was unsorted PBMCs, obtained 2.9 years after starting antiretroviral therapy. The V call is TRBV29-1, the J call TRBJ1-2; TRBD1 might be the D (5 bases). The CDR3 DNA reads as TGCAGCGCCCAAGGGGAGGTACCTTTTCACTATGGCTACACCTTC. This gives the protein CSAQGEVPFHYGYTF.